The T cell receptor beta chain described here comes from a study of CD8 T cells in ankylosing spondylitis (dated by TCRdb to the late 2010s). In terms of the full investigation: T cell receptor beta repertoires were profiled in healthy donors and ankylosing spondylitis patients so that disease-linked TCR variants could be found. Peripheral blood was sampled, and synovial fluid was also collected from ankylosing spondylitis patients. The whole study cohort included 90 to 120 healthy donors and about two dozen ankylosing spondylitis patients.

In regard to this clonotype: The specificity of this receptor is unknown. No per-base quality is available; no much larger clone lies one base away.

The junction shows trimming of 8 bases on V and 9 bases on J, plus 17 bases between the germline ends. Inclusive of the bounding cysteine and phenylalanine, the CDR3 is 13 residues long. Left in the record is the CDR3 DNA by itself, 39 bases read in frame from the first base. CDR1 MNHNS and CDR2 SASEGT were looked up in the germline V gene. General study outcomes and caveats: Blood from ankylosing spondylitis patients appeared to be characterized by a TCR beta motif composed of under ten highly homologous amino acid variants. The disease-linked clones had a CD8+ phenotype and were found at relatively low frequencies in peripheral blood. According to the report, matched synovial fluid samples from ankylosing spondylitis patients were significantly enriched for the disease-linked clones. Some motif variants were previously reported in synovial fluid and blood of reactive arthritis patients, suggesting common disease-initiation mechanisms.

Sequencing was carried out with an Illumina HiSeq 2500. TCR beta libraries were prepared by quantitative 5'-RACE with molecular barcodes. The original pipeline was this. To identify disease-linked TCR variants, a new computational method was used, one built on a probabilistic model of VDJ rearrangement. TCRdb redid the processing of the public reads, applying fastp at Q25 and MiXCR, and retained in-frame beta chains. A single entry per CDR3 protein holds the most common genes and DNA from its merged rows. It is TCRdb's table, rather than the study itself, that gives the V and J calls and clone size. The sample table holds roughly 440,000 distinct CDR3 sequences, of which roughly 17% were seen once. Of the sample, 1% is held by the ten largest clones.

This clonotype was sampled from a male donor with ankylosing spondylitis. This chain is built from TRBV6-1 and TRBJ2-1; possibly the D gene is TRBD1, per 5 matching bases. The sequenced sample consisted of blood, either unsorted or a sorted T cell fraction (not recorded which). The DNA sequence reads TGTGCCAGCGACCTGCTAGGGGTCGGTGAGCAGTTCTTC. It translates to CASDLLGVGEQFF.